Detailed here is one TCR beta chain. This sample stems from a study of blood T cell repertoires in COVID-19. About the research overall: From T cells, B-cell-depleted T cells, or PBMCs came the material, which was cDNA or gDNA.

In the authors' methods: Counts of nucleated cells, estimated from reference gene primer amplification, were obtained. Data came from immunoSEQ multiplex PCR; TCRdb stores just in-frame clones and leaves some out. V, J and clone size are those of that table, while D and trimming were read from the DNA. Of 80,000 to 95,000 clones detected, around 84% appear once; the ten largest clones hold about 24%. The source of this sequence is a woman older than 75 in a cohort sampled during active or convalescent COVID-19. Sequenced input: peripheral blood.

CDR3 protein: CATYTPGQNTDTQYF. The CDR3 bases are TGTGCCACTTATACCCCGGGACAGAACACAGATACGCAGTATTTT. This chain links TRBV7-9 with TRBJ2-3, with 7 bases aligning to TRBD1. With 10 bases clipped from V and 2 bases from J, the junction kept 12 bases outside the gene matches. CDR1 is SEHNR, CDR2 FQNEAQ, per germline (reference sequence). CDR3 length equals 15 residues.